This TCR beta chain was captured by sequencing in a study of early stage breast cancer tumors. Turning to the study itself: ER+/PR+/HER2- status applied to about 70% of the 16 invasive breast tumors.

On this clone itself: The antigen remains unidentified.

The germline CDR1 and CDR2 sequences are MDHEN and SYDVKM. This CDR3 region has 14 residues. Trimming shortened V by 3 bases and J by 5 bases, and 13 bases separated the two germline ends. Repertoires were generated with immunoSEQ multiplex PCR, while TCRdb's copy carries only in-frame clones and drops some. The sample has approximately 20,000 clones, about 86% seen once. Study-wide findings and caveats: Compared with adjacent normal breast tissue, tumors showed approximately 2.5-fold greater T cell density and higher clonality.

J is TRBJ1-1 and V is TRBV28; D possibly corresponds to TRBD1 (5 bases). The origin of this receptor is a person aged 65-85 years with breast cancer. The sample taken for sequencing was blood. The CDR3 nucleotides are TGTGCCAGCAGTTTGGGGGGTAGCAGGACTGAAGCTTTCTTT. Amino acids: CASSLGGSRTEAFF.